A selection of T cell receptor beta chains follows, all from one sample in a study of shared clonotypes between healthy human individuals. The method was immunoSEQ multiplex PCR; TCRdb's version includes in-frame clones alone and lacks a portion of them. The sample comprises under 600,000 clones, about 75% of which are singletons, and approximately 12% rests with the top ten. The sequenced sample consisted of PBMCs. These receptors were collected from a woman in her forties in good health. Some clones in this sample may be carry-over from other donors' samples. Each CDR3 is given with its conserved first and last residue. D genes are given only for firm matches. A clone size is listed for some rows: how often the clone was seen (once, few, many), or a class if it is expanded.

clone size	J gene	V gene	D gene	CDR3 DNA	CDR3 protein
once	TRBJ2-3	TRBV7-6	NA	TGTGCCAGCAGCTTATCCCCTAGCTTCGCAGATACGCAGTATTTT	CASSLSPSFADTQYF
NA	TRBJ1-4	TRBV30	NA	TGTGCCTGCTATTTTCGACTCCCGAGGGAAAAACTGTTTTTT	CACYFRLPREKLFF
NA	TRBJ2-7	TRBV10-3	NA	TGTGCCATCAGTGAAGGTCGGGACGTCTACGAGCAGTACTTC	CAISEGRDVYEQYF
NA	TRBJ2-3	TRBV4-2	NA	TGTGCCAGCAGCCAAGAAATTACACGGGGCACAGATACGCAGTATTTT	CASSQEITRGTDTQYF
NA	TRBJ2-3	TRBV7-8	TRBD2	TGTGCCAGCAGGGGGGAGGGAGCGGATACGCAGTATTTT	CASRGEGADTQYF
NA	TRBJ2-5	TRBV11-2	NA	TGTGCCAGCAGCTTAGTTGGGGGGCAAGAGACCCAGTACTTC	CASSLVGGQETQYF
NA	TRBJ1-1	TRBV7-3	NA	TGTGCCAGCAGCGCCGCCGGGACAAGTGAAGCTTTCTTT	CASSAAGTSEAFF
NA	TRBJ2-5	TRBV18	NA	TGTGCCAGCTCACCAGGGGGGTCGGAGACCCAGTACTTC	CASSPGGSETQYF
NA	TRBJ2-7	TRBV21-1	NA	TGTGCCAGCCAAACCCCCTGGGGCAGGGACTACGAGCAGTACTTC	CASQTPWGRDYEQYF
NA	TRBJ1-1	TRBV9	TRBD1	TGTGCCAGCAGCCCCCGACCGGGACAGGCCGCTGAAGCTTTCTTT	CASSPRPGQAAEAFF
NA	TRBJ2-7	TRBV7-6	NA	TGTGCCAGCAGCTCTAAGCAGGGTCAGAGCTCCTACGAGCAGTACTTC	CASSSKQGQSSYEQYF
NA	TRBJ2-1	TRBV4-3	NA	TGCGCCAGCAGCCAGGGAGCCTACAATGAGCAGTTCTTC	CASSQGAYNEQFF
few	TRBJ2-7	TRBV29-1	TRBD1	TGCAGCGTAAAAACAGGGGGCTTCTCCTACGAGCAGTACTTC	CSVKTGGFSYEQYF
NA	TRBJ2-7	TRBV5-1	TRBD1	TGCGCCAGCAGCTTCCGCCCTCCCCCGGGACAGGGGTATTCCTACGAGCAGTACTTC	CASSFRPPPGQGYSYEQYF
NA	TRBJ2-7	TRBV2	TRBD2	TGTGCCAGGAGCGGGAGTTCCCACGAGCAGTACTTC	CARSGSSHEQYF
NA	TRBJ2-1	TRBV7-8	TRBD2	TGTGCCAGCAGCGCTAGCGGCAATGAGCAGTTCTTC	CASSASGNEQFF
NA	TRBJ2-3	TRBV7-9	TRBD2	TGTGCCAGCAGCTTATCAGGCCGGGCTAGCGGGAGCACAGATACGCAGTATTTT	CASSLSGRASGSTDTQYF
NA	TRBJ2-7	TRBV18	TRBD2	TGTGCCAGCTCACCACCGGGGACTAGCGGGAGAATCTACGAGCAGTACTTC	CASSPPGTSGRIYEQYF
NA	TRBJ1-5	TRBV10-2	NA	TGCGCCAGCAGTGAGAGGGGGGCCTTTCCCCAGCATTTT	CASSERGAFPQHF
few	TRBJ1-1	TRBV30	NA	TGTGCCTGGGTTCTGGGGGGTGGTGCTTTCTTT	CAWVLGGGAFF
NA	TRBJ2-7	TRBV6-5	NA	TGTGCCAGCAGTTTTGGGCTAGAGGGCTACGAGCAGTACTTC	CASSFGLEGYEQYF
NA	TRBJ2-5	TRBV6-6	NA	TGTGCCAGCAGAGACAACAGGGAGACCCAGTACTTC	CASRDNRETQYF
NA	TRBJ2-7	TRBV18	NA	TGTGCCAGCTCACCACCGCTGACTACGGGGGAGCAGTACTTC	CASSPPLTTGEQYF
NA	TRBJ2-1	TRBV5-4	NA	TGTGCCAGCAGCTTGATCAGCGGTCAGTCTAATGAGCAGTTCTTC	CASSLISGQSNEQFF
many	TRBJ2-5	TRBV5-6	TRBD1	TGTGCCAGCAGCCGAGGACAGGTTCAAGAGACCCAGTACTTC	CASSRGQVQETQYF
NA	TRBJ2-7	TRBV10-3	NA	TGTGCCATCAGTGAATTACTAGCTTCCTACGAGCAGTACTTC	CAISELLASYEQYF
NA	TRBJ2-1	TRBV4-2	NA	TGTGCCAGCAGCCAAGATTTGGGGGAGTGGGGCTCCTACAATGAGCAGTTCTTC	CASSQDLGEWGSYNEQFF
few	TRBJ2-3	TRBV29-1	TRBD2	TGCAGCGTTGAACTAGCGGGTACAGATACGCAGTATTTT	CSVELAGTDTQYF
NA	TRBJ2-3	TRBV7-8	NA	TGTGCCAGCAGCTTACTGCGGGTGAACACAGATACGCAGTATTTT	CASSLLRVNTDTQYF
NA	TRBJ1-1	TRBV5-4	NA	TGTGCCAGCAGCTTGCAGGGCGCGAACACTGAAGCTTTCTTT	CASSLQGANTEAFF
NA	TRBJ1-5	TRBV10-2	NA	TGCGCCAGCAGTGGCCAGGAGATCAATCAGCCCCAGCATTTT	CASSGQEINQPQHF
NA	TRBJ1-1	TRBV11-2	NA	TGTGCCAGCAGCTTGACCTCCGGGACCACTGAAGCTTTCTTT	CASSLTSGTTEAFF
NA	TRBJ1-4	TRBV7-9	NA	TGTGCCAGCAGCTTACCGGGCCATAATGAAAAACTGTTTTTT	CASSLPGHNEKLFF
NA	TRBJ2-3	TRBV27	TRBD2	TGTGCCAGCAGTTTACTAGCGGGAGGGTGGACAGATACGCAGTATTTT	CASSLLAGGWTDTQYF
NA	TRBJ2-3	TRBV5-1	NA	TGCGCCAGCAGCTTCAGGCTCGGCACAGATACGCAGTATTTT	CASSFRLGTDTQYF
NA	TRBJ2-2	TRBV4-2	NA	TGTGCCAGCAGCCAAGATAGGGCGGATCGGGCCGGGGAGCTGTTTTTT	CASSQDRADRAGELFF
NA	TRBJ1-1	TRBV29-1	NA	TGCAGCGTTGAAGACGGGGAGGTAGCTTTCTTT	CSVEDGEVAFF
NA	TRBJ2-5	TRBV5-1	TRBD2	TGCGCCAGCAGCTTGGGGACTAGCGGGAGTGCAGAGACCCAGTACTTC	CASSLGTSGSAETQYF
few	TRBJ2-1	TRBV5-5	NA	TGTGCCAGCAGCTTGGTAAAGGGACTGGCGAGCGGTGAGCAGTTCTTC	CASSLVKGLASGEQFF
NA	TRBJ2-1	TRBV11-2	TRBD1	TGTGCCAGCAGCTCCGAGGGGAGGACAGGGGGCAGGAATGAGCAGTTCTTC	CASSSEGRTGGRNEQFF
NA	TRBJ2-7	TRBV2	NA	TGTGCCAGCAGTCCCCTTTACGAGCAGTACTTC	CASSPLYEQYF
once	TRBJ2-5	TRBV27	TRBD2	TGTGCCAGCATCGCTAGCGGGAGGGGACCCCTGGGAACCCAGTACTTC	CASIASGRGPLGTQYF
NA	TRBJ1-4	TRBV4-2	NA	TGTGCCAGCAGCCAATCGGAAAATGAAAAACTGTTTTTT	CASSQSENEKLFF
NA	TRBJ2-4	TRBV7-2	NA	TGTGCCAGCAGCTTAGCCGGCCAGTCGAAAAACATTCAGTACTTC	CASSLAGQSKNIQYF
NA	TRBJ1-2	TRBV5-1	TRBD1	TGCGCCAGCAGCTTGGGGGACAGGACTAACTATGGCTACACCTTC	CASSLGDRTNYGYTF
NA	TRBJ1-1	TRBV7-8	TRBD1	TGTGCCAGCAGCCCTAGACAGGGGCAGAGCACTGAAGCTTTCTTT	CASSPRQGQSTEAFF
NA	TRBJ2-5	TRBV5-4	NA	TGTGCCAGCAGCCCGCCAGGCACCCTCCGTGAGACCCAGTACTTC	CASSPPGTLRETQYF
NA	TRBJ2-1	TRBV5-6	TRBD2	TGTGCCAGCAGCTTGACATCGGGACTAGCGAGCTACAATGAGCAGTTCTTC	CASSLTSGLASYNEQFF
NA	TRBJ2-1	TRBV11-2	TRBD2	TGTGCCAGCAGCTTAACCCGTAGCGGGAGGGGTACCTACAATGAGCAGTTCTTC	CASSLTRSGRGTYNEQFF
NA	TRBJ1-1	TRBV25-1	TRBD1	TGTGCCAGCAGTATTGGACAGGGTGGGAACACTGAAGCTTTCTTT	CASSIGQGGNTEAFF
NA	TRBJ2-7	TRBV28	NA	TGTGCCAGCGCAACCGGCGCCTACGAGCAGTACTTC	CASATGAYEQYF
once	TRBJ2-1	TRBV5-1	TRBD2	TGCGCCAGCAGCTTGGGGACTAGCGACAATGAGCAGTTCTTC	CASSLGTSDNEQFF
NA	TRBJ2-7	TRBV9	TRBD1	TGTGCCAGCAGCCGAGCGGGACAGGGGGCCTACGAGCAGTACTTC	CASSRAGQGAYEQYF
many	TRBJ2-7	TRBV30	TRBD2	TGTGCCTGGACCCCCGGGACTAGGCCCGGTTCGGAGCAGTACTTC	CAWTPGTRPGSEQYF
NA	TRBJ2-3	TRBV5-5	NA	TGTGCCAGCACTCTATGGGGTCAGGGGTTCGCAGATACGCAGTATTTT	CASTLWGQGFADTQYF
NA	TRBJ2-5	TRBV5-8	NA	TGTGCCAGCAGCCCCTCGGGACACTGGTCGGAGACCCAGTACTTC	CASSPSGHWSETQYF
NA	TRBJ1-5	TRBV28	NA	TGTGCCAGCAGTTTAAATCAGGGGTATGAGCCCCAGCATTTT	CASSLNQGYEPQHF